Listed below are T cell receptor beta chains from one sample, sequenced in a study of shared clonotypes between healthy human individuals. Here immunoSEQ multiplex PCR was the method, and the copy in TCRdb shows in-frame clones only, minus some. The sample gives about 1.5 million clones, roughly 95% of which show up once; about 1.2% is in the top ten. Material for sequencing was naive CD4+ T cells sorted from blood. These TCRs come from a man between 25 and 39 years old in good health. Each CDR3 is given without its conserved first and last residue. Fields, in order: D gene, clone size, J gene, V gene, CDR3 protein. A D gene is named only where the DNA matches it firmly. The size field is filled for only some rows; it gives once, few, many or a size class.

D gene: NA; clone size: NA; J gene: TRBJ2-7; V gene: TRBV7-2; CDR3 protein: ASSREGSHEQY
D gene: TRBD1; clone size: NA; J gene: TRBJ2-4; V gene: TRBV28; CDR3 protein: ASSLVTGGLAKNIQY
D gene: NA; clone size: NA; J gene: TRBJ1-1; V gene: TRBV10-1; CDR3 protein: ASSESRSGLGTEAF
D gene: NA; clone size: NA; J gene: TRBJ2-5; V gene: TRBV13; CDR3 protein: ASSFPGVQETQY
D gene: NA; clone size: NA; J gene: TRBJ2-5; V gene: TRBV28; CDR3 protein: ASSLHGLGETQY
D gene: TRBD2; clone size: NA; J gene: TRBJ2-1; V gene: TRBV14; CDR3 protein: ASSRAGTMSGNEQF
D gene: TRBD2; clone size: NA; J gene: TRBJ2-1; V gene: TRBV4-3; CDR3 protein: ASSQEGSGTNEQF
D gene: NA; clone size: NA; J gene: TRBJ2-2; V gene: TRBV6-5; CDR3 protein: ASSSPPVGTGELF
D gene: TRBD2; clone size: NA; J gene: TRBJ2-3; V gene: TRBV7-2; CDR3 protein: ASSLGIAGVRGDTQY
D gene: NA; clone size: NA; J gene: TRBJ2-2; V gene: TRBV29-1; CDR3 protein: SASDFNGELF
D gene: NA; clone size: NA; J gene: TRBJ2-7; V gene: TRBV19; CDR3 protein: ASSPDPVTYEQY
D gene: TRBD2; clone size: once; J gene: TRBJ2-2; V gene: TRBV10-1; CDR3 protein: ASSESSSGDLGTGELF
D gene: TRBD1; clone size: NA; J gene: TRBJ2-1; V gene: TRBV7-8; CDR3 protein: ASSRQGALVWEQF
D gene: NA; clone size: NA; J gene: TRBJ1-3; V gene: TRBV7-2; CDR3 protein: ASSLASDTIY
D gene: TRBD1; clone size: NA; J gene: TRBJ2-6; V gene: TRBV9; CDR3 protein: ASSGEQGAEVPSGANVLT
D gene: NA; clone size: NA; J gene: TRBJ2-2; V gene: TRBV19; CDR3 protein: ASRDRSGGELF
D gene: NA; clone size: NA; J gene: TRBJ1-5; V gene: TRBV5-4; CDR3 protein: ASSLMGGNQPQH
D gene: TRBD2; clone size: once; J gene: TRBJ2-3; V gene: TRBV7-9; CDR3 protein: ASSSPAWTSGSTDTQY
D gene: TRBD1; clone size: NA; J gene: TRBJ1-5; V gene: TRBV28; CDR3 protein: ASRMGQGFNQPQH
D gene: NA; clone size: once; J gene: TRBJ1-1; V gene: TRBV5-4; CDR3 protein: ASSSPQAGDTEAF
D gene: TRBD1; clone size: NA; J gene: TRBJ1-4; V gene: TRBV7-9; CDR3 protein: ASSPGTATNEKLF
D gene: NA; clone size: NA; J gene: TRBJ2-1; V gene: TRBV7-9; CDR3 protein: ASSFVGASNNEQF
D gene: NA; clone size: NA; J gene: TRBJ2-1; V gene: TRBV10-2; CDR3 protein: ASRTKGSYNEQF
D gene: NA; clone size: once; J gene: TRBJ1-3; V gene: TRBV6-5; CDR3 protein: ASSPQGSSGNTIY
D gene: TRBD1; clone size: NA; J gene: TRBJ2-4; V gene: TRBV5-5; CDR3 protein: ASRKGQGPGY
D gene: TRBD2; clone size: NA; J gene: TRBJ2-7; V gene: TRBV11-2; CDR3 protein: ASSSTRTSRRSYEQY
D gene: TRBD2; clone size: NA; J gene: TRBJ2-2; V gene: TRBV9; CDR3 protein: ASSVDYGLAGGPNTGELF
D gene: NA; clone size: NA; J gene: TRBJ2-1; V gene: TRBV5-5; CDR3 protein: ASSPTYGDVSYNEQF
D gene: NA; clone size: NA; J gene: TRBJ1-5; V gene: TRBV28; CDR3 protein: ASSLGGAGQPQH
D gene: TRBD1; clone size: NA; J gene: TRBJ2-7; V gene: TRBV2; CDR3 protein: ASSEYGWGTGMYEQY
D gene: NA; clone size: NA; J gene: TRBJ1-1; V gene: TRBV11-2; CDR3 protein: ASSYWWGADTEAF
D gene: NA; clone size: NA; J gene: TRBJ1-1; V gene: TRBV7-8; CDR3 protein: ASSLGSYRDWNTEAF
D gene: TRBD1; clone size: NA; J gene: TRBJ2-2; V gene: TRBV7-2; CDR3 protein: ASSPMTGIDGELF
D gene: NA; clone size: NA; J gene: TRBJ2-7; V gene: TRBV5-1; CDR3 protein: ASSLAVREGVTYEQY
D gene: TRBD2; clone size: NA; J gene: TRBJ2-3; V gene: TRBV7-3; CDR3 protein: ASSLGGSNPDTQY
D gene: NA; clone size: NA; J gene: TRBJ2-2; V gene: TRBV6-5; CDR3 protein: ASSYYEGGELF
D gene: TRBD1; clone size: NA; J gene: TRBJ1-2; V gene: TRBV19; CDR3 protein: ASMRTGNYGYT
D gene: NA; clone size: NA; J gene: TRBJ1-2; V gene: TRBV11-2; CDR3 protein: ASSLDRGSHYGYT
D gene: NA; clone size: NA; J gene: TRBJ1-5; V gene: TRBV15; CDR3 protein: ATSSGVRQGGRSSNQPQH
D gene: NA; clone size: NA; J gene: TRBJ2-7; V gene: TRBV28; CDR3 protein: ASSSPSSGYEQY